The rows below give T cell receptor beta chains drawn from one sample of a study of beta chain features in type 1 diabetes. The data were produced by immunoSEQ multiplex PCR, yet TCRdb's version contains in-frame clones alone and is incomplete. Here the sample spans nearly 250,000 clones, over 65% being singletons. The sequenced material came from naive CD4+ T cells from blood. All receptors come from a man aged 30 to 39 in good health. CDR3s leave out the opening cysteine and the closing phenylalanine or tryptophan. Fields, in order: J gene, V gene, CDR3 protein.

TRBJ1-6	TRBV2	ASSERDQNSPLH
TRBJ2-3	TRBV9	ASSVAGSTDTQY
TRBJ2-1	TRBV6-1	ASMGTGPYNEQF
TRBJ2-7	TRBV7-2	ASSLVEGPYEQY
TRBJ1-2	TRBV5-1	ASSMTGENGYT
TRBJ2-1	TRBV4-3	ASSQLLRDYNEQF
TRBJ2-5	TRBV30	AWALTGYETQY
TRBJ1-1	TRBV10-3	AIREAMNTEAF
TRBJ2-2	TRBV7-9	ASSLGPGELF
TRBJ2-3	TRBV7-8	ASSLSTDTQY
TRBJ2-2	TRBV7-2	AIRTSGFVGELF
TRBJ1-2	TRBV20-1	SATGPLGYT
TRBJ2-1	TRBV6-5	ASRFGQPRGEQF
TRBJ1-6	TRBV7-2	ASSLQQAALGPLH
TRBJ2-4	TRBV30	AWKQGARNIQY
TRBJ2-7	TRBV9	ASSPSGTYSYEQY
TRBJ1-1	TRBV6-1	ASSEVRRTEAF
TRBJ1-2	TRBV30	AWGRGRHGYT
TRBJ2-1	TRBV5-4	ASSLTPLVVEQF
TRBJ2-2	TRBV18	ASSPRLRADTGELF
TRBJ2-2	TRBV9	ASSVGTAPGELF
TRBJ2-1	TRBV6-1	ASSYSQEQF
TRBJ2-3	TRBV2	ASKGPDTQY
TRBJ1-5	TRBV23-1	ASSPSAAGTDSNQPQH
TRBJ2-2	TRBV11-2	ASSLVGPNTGELF
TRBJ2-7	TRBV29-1	SVGVRGKTYEQY
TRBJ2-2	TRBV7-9	ASSMPPGLNTGELF
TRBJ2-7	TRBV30	AWSAGTVYEQY
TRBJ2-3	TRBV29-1	SVESTQY
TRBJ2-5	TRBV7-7	ASSLLAGSQETQY
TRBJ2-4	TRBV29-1	SVEGRAKNIQY
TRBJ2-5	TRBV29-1	SAWTSGQETQY
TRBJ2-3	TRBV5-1	ASSLVGRGGTDTQY
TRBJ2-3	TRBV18	ASSPPADTQY
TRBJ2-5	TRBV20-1	SAGEGETQY
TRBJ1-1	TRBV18	ASSERRGTGTEAF
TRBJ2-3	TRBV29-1	SVEVDITDTQY
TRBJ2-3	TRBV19	ATSGTGTHGTQY
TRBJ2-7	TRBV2	ASRADSPEQY
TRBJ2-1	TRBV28	ASHREHNEQF
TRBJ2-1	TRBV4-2	ASSPGGPREQF
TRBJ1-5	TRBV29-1	SVGPGGNQPQH
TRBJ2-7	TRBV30	AWSEQGPYEQY
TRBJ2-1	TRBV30	ARGSTGLAQF
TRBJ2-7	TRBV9	ASSVSPSQDEQY
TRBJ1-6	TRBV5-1	ASTLGWEGSPLH
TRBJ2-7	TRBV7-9	ASSLVPDTDYEQY
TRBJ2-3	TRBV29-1	SVEGSSGSADTQY
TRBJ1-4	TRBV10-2	ASRGAAEKLF
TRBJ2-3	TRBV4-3	ASSQIAGGADTQY
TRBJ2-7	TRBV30	AWRPNSYEQY
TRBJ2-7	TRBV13	ASSRKAVTTGSYEQY
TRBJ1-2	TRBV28	ASSLQGNGYT
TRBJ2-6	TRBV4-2	ASSREGPSGANVLT
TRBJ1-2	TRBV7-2	ASTLTIGGSGYT
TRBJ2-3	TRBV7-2	ASSQGVSGHTDTQY
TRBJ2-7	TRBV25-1	ASSEGQGTSYEQY
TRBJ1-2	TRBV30	AWSPDGAAVGYT
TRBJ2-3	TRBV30	AWSVPVDRQPQY